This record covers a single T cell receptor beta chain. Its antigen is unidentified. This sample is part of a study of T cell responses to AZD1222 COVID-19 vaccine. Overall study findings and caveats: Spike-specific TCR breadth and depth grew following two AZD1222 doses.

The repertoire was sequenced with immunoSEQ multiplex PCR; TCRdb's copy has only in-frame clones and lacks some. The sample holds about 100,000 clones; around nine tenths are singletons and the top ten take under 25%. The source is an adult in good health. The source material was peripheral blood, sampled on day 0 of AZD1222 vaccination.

Here the CDR3 reads CASSLVWGSGELFF. CDR3 sequence (DNA): TGTGCCAGCAGCTTAGTTTGGGGGTCCGGGGAGCTGTTTTTT. This chain links TRBV7-9 with TRBJ2-2; D possibly matches TRBD1 or TRBD2 (5 bases each). The CDR3 spans 14 residues. V was cut by 1 base and J by 6 bases, with 9 bases left in between. The germline V gene has CDR1 SEHNR and CDR2 FQNEAQ (reference sequence).